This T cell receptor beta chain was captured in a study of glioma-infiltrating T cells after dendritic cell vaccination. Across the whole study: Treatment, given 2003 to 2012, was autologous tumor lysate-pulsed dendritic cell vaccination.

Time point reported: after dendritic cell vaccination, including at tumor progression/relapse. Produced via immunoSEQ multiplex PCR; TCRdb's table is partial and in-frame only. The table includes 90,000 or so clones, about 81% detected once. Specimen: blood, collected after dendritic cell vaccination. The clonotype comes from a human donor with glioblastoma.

CDR3 loop: CASSPDSQGYGYTF. The CDR3 DNA follows: TGTGCCAGCTCACCCGATTCCCAGGGGTATGGCTACACCTTC. V is TRBV18 and J is TRBJ1-2; D is perhaps TRBD1 (6 bases). The V end was cut by 3 bases, the J end by 5 bases, with 13 bases between. Germline CDR1 reads KGHSH; CDR2 reads LQKENI. The CDR3 spans 14 residues.